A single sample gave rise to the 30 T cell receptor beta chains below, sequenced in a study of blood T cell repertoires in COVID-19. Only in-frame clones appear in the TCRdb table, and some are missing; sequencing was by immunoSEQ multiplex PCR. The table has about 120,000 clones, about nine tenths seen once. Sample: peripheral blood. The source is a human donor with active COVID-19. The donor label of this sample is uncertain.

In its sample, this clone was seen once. CDR3 residues: CASSYRSFTANTEAFF. The CDR3 bases are TGTGCCAGCAGTTACCGTTCATTTACAGCGAACACTGAAGCTTTCTTT. The V gene is TRBV6-5, the J gene TRBJ1-1; D call uncertain. From germline, CDR1 is MNHEY and CDR2 SVGAGI. V was clipped by 2 bases and J by 1 base, with 14 bases between them. The CDR3 is 16 residues long.

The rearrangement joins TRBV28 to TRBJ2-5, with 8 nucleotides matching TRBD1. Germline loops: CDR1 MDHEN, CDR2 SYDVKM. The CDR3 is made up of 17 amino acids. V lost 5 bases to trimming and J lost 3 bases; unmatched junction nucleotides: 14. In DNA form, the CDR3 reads TGTGCCAGCAGTAAATGGACAGGGACGCAAGGAAAAGAGACCCAGTACTTC. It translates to CASSKWTGTQGKETQYF. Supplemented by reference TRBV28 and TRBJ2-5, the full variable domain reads DVKVTQSSRYLVKRTGEKVFLECVQDMDHENMFWYRQDPGLGLRLIYFSYDVKMKEKGDIPEGYSVSREKKERFSLILESASTNQTSMYLCASSKWTGTQGKETQYFGPGTRLLVL.

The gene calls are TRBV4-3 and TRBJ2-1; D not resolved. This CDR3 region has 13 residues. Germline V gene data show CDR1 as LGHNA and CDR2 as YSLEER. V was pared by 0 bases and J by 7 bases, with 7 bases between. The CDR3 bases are TGCGCCAGCAGCCAAGATTGGGCGAATGAGCAGTTCTTC. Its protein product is CASSQDWANEQFF.

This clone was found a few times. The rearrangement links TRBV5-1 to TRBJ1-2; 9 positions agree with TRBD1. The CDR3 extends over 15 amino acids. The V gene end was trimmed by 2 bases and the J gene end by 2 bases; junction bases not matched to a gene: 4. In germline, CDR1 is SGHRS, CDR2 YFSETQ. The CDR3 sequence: CASSLWTGVNYGYTF. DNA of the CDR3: TGCGCCAGCAGCTTATGGACAGGGGTGAACTATGGCTACACCTTC.

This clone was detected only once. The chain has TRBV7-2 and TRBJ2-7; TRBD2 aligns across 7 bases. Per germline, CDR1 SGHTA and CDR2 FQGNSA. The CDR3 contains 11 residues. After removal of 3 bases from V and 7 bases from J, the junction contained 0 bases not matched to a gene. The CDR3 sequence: CASSFSGEQYF. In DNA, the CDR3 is TGTGCCAGCAGCTTTAGCGGGGAGCAGTACTTC.

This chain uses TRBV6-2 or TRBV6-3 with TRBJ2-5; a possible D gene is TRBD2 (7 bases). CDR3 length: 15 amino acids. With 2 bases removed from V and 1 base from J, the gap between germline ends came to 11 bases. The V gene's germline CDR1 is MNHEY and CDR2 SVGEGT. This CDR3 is CASSYAGARQETQYF. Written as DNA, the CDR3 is TGTGCCAGCAGTTACGCGGGGGCGCGCCAAGAGACCCAGTACTTC.

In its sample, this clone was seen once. For the CDR3, the DNA is TGTGCCAGCAGACGGACAGGGGGCAACTATGGCTACACCTTC. It translates to CASRRTGGNYGYTF. V and J are TRBV6-5 and TRBJ1-2, with TRBD1 matching 11 bases. V lost 6 bases, J lost 2 bases, and 2 bases stayed unmatched. The CDR3 runs to 14 residues. Germline V gene data show CDR1 as MNHEY and CDR2 as SVGAGI.

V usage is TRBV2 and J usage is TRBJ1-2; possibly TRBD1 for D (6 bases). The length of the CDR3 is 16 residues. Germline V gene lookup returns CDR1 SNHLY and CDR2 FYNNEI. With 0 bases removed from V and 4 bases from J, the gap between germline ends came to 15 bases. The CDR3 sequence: CASSEAADSARYGYTF. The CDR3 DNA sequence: TGTGCCAGCAGTGAAGCGGCGGACAGCGCTCGCTATGGCTACACCTTC.

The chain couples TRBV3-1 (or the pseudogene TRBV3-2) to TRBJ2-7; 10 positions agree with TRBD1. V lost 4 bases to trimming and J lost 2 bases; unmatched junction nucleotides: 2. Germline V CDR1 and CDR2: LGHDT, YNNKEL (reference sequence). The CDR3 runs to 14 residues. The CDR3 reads CASSPGTGAYEQYF. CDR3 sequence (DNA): TGTGCCAGCAGCCCTGGGACAGGGGCCTACGAGCAGTACTTC.

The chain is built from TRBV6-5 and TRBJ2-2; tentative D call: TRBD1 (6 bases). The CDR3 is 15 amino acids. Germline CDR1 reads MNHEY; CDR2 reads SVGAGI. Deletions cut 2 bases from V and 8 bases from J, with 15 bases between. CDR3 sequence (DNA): TGTGCCAGCAGTTACGCCCCGGACAGTTCTGGGGAGCTGTTTTTT. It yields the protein CASSYAPDSSGELFF.

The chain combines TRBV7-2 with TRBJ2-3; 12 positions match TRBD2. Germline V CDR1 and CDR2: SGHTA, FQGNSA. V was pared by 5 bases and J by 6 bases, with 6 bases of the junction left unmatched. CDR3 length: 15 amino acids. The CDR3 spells CASSRLAGGPDTQYF. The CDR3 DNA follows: TGTGCCAGCAGCCGGCTAGCGGGGGGGCCTGATACGCAGTATTTT.

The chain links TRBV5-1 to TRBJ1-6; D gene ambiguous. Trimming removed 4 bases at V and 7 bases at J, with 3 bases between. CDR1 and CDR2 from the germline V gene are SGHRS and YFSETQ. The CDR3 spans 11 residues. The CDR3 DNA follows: TGCGCCAGCAGCGAGAATTCACCCCTCCACTTT. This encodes CASSENSPLHF.

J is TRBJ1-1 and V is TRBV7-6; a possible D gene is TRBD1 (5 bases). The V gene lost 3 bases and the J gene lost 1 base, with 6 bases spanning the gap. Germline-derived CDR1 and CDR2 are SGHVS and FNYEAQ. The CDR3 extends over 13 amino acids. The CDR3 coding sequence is TGTGCCAGCAGCTTCGGGGGGAACACTGAAGCTTTCTTT. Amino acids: CASSFGGNTEAFF.

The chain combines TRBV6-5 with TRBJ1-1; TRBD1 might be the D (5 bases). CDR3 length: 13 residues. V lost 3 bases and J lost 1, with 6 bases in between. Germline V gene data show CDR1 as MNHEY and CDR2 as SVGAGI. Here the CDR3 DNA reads TGTGCCAGCAGTTATCAGGGGAACACTGAAGCTTTCTTT. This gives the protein CASSYQGNTEAFF.

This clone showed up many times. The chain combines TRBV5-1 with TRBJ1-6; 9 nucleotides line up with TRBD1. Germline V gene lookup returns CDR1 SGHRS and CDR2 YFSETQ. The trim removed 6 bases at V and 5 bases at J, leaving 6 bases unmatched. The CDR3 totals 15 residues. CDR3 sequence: CASKKTGGNNSPLHF. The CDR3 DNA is TGCGCCAGCAAAAAAACAGGGGGCAATAATTCACCCCTCCACTTT.

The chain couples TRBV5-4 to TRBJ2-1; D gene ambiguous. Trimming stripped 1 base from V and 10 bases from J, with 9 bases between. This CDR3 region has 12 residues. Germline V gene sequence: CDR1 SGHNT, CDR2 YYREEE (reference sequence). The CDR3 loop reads CASSLWSREQFF. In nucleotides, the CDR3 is TGTGCCAGCAGCTTGTGGTCCCGGGAGCAGTTCTTC. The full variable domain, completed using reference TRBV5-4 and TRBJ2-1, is ETGVTQSPTHLIKTRGQQVTLRCSSQSGHNTVSWYQQALGQGPQFIFQYYREEENGRGNFPPRFSGLQFPNYSSELNVNALELDDSALYLCASSLWSREQFFGPGTRLTVL.

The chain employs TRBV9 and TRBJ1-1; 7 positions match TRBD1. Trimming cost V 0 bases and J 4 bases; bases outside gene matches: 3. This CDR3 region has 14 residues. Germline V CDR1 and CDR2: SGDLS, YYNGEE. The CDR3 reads CASSVVSGGTEAFF. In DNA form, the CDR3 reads TGTGCCAGCAGCGTAGTGTCAGGGGGCACTGAAGCTTTCTTT. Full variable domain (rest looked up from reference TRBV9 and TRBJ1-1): DSGVTQTPKHLITATGQRVTLRCSPRSGDLSVYWYQQSLDQGLQFLIQYYNGEERAKGNILERFSAQQFPDLHSELNLSSLELGDSALYFCASSVVSGGTEAFFGQGTRLTVV.

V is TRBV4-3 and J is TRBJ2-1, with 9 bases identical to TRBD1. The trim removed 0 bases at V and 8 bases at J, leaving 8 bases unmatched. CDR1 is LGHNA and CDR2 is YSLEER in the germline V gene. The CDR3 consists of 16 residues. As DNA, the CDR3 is TGCGCCAGCAGCCAAGATCCGGGACAGGGTTCCCATGAGCAGTTCTTC. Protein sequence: CASSQDPGQGSHEQFF.

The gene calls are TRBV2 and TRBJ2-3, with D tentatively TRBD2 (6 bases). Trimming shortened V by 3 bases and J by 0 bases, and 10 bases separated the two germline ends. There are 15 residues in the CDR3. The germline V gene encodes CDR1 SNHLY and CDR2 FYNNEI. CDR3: CASSEERGSTDTQYF. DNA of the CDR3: TGTGCCAGCAGTGAGGAACGGGGGAGCACAGATACGCAGTATTTT. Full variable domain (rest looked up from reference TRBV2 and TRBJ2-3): EPEVTQTPSHQVTQMGQEVILRCVPISNHLYFYWYRQILGQKVEFLVSFYNNEISEKSEIFDDQFSVERPDGSNFTLKIRSTKLEDSAMYFCASSEERGSTDTQYFGPGTRLTVL.

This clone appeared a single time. The CDR3 protein is CASSFEGNSYNEQFF. The CDR3 DNA reads as TGTGCCAGCAGTTTCGAGGGTAACTCCTACAATGAGCAGTTCTTC. J is TRBJ2-1 and V is TRBV27, with TRBD2 as a possible D gene (5 bases). CDR3 length: 15 residues. Germline CDR1 MNHEY, CDR2 SMNVEV (reference sequence). Trimming took off 3 bases at V and 0 bases at J, with 9 bases between the two ends.

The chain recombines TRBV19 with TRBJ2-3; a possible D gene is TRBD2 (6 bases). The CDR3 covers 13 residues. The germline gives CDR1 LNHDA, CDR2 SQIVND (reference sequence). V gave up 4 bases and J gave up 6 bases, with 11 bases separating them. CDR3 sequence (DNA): TGTGCCAGTAGTAGGCGGGGAGAGGATACGCAGTATTTT. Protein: CASSRRGEDTQYF.

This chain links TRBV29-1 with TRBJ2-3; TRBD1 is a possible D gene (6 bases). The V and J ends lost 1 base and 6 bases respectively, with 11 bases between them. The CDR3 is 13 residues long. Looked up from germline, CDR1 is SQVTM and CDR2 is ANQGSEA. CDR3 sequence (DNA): TGCAGCGTTGAAGTTGGTCAGGGGGATACGCAGTATTTT. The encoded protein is CSVEVGQGDTQYF.

CDR3 in amino acids: CASSLAFGDSSYEQYF. In nucleotides, the CDR3 is TGTGCCAGCAGCTTAGCTTTTGGGGACAGCAGTTACGAGCAGTACTTC. This chain connects TRBV11-2 to TRBJ2-7; 7 nucleotides agree with TRBD1. Germline V lookup: CDR1 SGHAT, CDR2 FQNNGV. V lost 1 base and J lost 4; bases outside the gene matches: 10. CDR3 length equals 16 residues. Full variable domain (outside the CDR3, taken from reference TRBV11-2 and TRBJ2-7): EAGVAQSPRYKIIEKRQSVAFWCNPISGHATLYWYQQILGQGPKLLIQFQNNGVVDDSQLPKDRFSAERLKGVDSTLKIQPAKLEDSAVYLCASSLAFGDSSYEQYFGPGTRLTVT.

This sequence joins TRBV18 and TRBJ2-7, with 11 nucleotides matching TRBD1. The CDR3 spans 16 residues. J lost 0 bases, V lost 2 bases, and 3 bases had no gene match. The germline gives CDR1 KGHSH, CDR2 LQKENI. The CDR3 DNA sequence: TGTGCCAGCTCACCATCCGGGACAGGGGGCTCCTACGAGCAGTACTTC. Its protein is CASSPSGTGGSYEQYF.

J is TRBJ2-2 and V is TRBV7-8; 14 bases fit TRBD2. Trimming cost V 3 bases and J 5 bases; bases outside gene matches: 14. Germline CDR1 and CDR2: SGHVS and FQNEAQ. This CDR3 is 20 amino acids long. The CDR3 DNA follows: TGTGCCAGCAGCTTTGTTGCTAGACTAGCGGGGGGGATTGATACCGGGGAGCTGTTTTTT. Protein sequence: CASSFVARLAGGIDTGELFF.

The CDR3 nucleotides read TGTGCCAGCAGCCAAGATGTCGTAGCGGGGTTTCCTTACGAGCAGTACTTC. Amino acid sequence: CASSQDVVAGFPYEQYF. The rearrangement links TRBV3-1 (or the pseudogene TRBV3-2) to TRBJ2-7, with 8 positions matching TRBD2. Trimming removed 0 bases from V and 4 bases from J; junction bases left unmatched: 11. The CDR3 runs to 17 residues. Germline V gene data show CDR1 as LGHDT and CDR2 as YNNKEL (reference sequence).

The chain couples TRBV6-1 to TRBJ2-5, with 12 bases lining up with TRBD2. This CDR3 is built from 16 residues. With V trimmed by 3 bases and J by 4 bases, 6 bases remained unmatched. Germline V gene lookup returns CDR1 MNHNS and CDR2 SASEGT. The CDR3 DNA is TGTGCCAGCAGTGAGCCTAGCGGGGGGGCCATAGAGACCCAGTACTTC. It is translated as CASSEPSGGAIETQYF.

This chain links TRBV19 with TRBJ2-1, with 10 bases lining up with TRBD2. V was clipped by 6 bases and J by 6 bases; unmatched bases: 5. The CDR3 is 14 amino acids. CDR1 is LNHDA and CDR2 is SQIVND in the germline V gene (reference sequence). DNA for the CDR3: TGTGCCAGTAGGGGAGCGGGGGGGCTCAATGAGCAGTTCTTC. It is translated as CASRGAGGLNEQFF.

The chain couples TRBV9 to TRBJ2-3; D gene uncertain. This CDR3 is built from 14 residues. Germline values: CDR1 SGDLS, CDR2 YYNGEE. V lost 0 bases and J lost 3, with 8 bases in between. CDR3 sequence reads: CASSVDSLTDTQYF. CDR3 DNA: TGTGCCAGCAGCGTAGATTCACTAACAGATACGCAGTATTTT.

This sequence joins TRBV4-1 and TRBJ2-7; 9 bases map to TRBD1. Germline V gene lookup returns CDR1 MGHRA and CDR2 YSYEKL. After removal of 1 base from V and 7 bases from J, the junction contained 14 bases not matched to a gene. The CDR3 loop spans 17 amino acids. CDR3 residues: CASSQGAPGQGPREQYF. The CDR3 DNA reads TGCGCCAGCAGCCAAGGAGCGCCGGGACAGGGACCTAGGGAGCAGTACTTC.